This paragraph covers one T cell receptor (beta chain) sequence. What it binds is not known. The sample comes from a study of shared clonotypes between healthy human individuals. Study-wide points: Around 4.7% was the fraction of naive CD4 clonotypes found shared across a few donors.

CD45RO-negative, CCR7-positively selected cells formed the naive CD8 fraction, excluding terminally differentiated effector memory CD45RA+ cells. The assay was immunoSEQ multiplex PCR, and TCRdb's table has in-frame clones only and misses some. The repertoire holds about 580,000 clones, with 95% to 98% as singletons. The CDR3 runs 14 residues. Looked up from germline, CDR1 is SGHNT and CDR2 is YYREEE (reference sequence). The V end was cut by 6 bases, the J end by 0 bases, with 13 bases between. The sample comprised naive CD8+ T cells sorted from blood. This sequence joins TRBV5-4 and TRBJ2-7; D possibly corresponds to TRBD1 (5 bases). The TCR comes from a man aged 30-40 years in good health. The CDR3 sequence is CASTVGVNSYEQYF. Here the CDR3 DNA reads TGTGCCAGCACCGTAGGGGTCAACTCCTACGAGCAGTACTTC.